The entry below describes one TCR beta chain. V was cut by 3 bases and J by 4 bases, with 9 bases left in between. The CDR3 contains 13 residues. Germline CDR1 and CDR2: LNHDA and SQIVND (reference sequence). The data are from a study of cytomegalovirus exposure and HLA in healthy donors. Primers for the PCR totalled 60 Vbeta and 13 Jbeta. Sequenced by immunoSEQ multiplex PCR; TCRdb stores in-frame clones only, minus some. The sample yields about 130,000 clones, about 83% seen once. Sample: PBMCs. V gene TRBV19 combines with J gene TRBJ1-1; possible D gene TRBD1, 5 bases. The TCR originated in a girl aged 2 to 10 in good health and CMV-seronegative. The CDR3 DNA sequence: TGTGCCAGTAGTATCCGGGGGGGCACTGAAGCTTTCTTT. Its translation: CASSIRGGTEAFF.